The text below deals with one T cell receptor beta chain. The sample belongs to a study of control samples from healthy donors and cancer patients. CDR1 and CDR2 from the germline V gene are SGHTA and FQGTGA. This CDR3 is 17 amino acids long. V lost 5 bases, J lost 4 bases, and 13 bases stayed unmatched. Profiling relied on immunoSEQ multiplex PCR, and the TCRdb table lists in-frame clones only, not all of them. Of about 150,000 clones listed, more than 85% are singletons. This chain links TRBV7-3 with TRBJ2-3; 9 bases line up with TRBD2. Sequencing used blood. This sequence originates from a man between 18 and 35 years old in good health. CDR3 loop: CASSQRGREGPADTQYF. In nucleotides, the CDR3 is TGTGCCAGCAGCCAGAGGGGGCGGGAGGGCCCCGCAGATACGCAGTATTTT.